Listed below are T cell receptor beta chains from one sample, sequenced in a study of graft-versus-host responses after intestinal transplantation. Using immunoSEQ multiplex PCR, the repertoire was profiled, and TCRdb retains in-frame clones only, with some absent. The table has 3,500 to 5,500 clones, approximately 80% seen once. Material: ileum tissue, obtained 9 days after transplant. The receptors were gathered from a human patient who received an intestinal transplant, so some T cells may come from the graft donor. Both conserved end residues are part of each CDR3. Fields, in order: J gene, CDR3 length, clone size, D gene, V gene, CDR3 protein, CDR3 DNA. D genes are given only for firm matches. The size field is filled for only some rows; it gives once, few, many or a size class.

TRBJ2-5 15 NA NA TRBV25-1 CASSRGRPFQETQYF TGTGCCAGCAGCCGGGGTCGCCCCTTTCAAGAGACCCAGTACTTC
TRBJ2-1 14 NA TRBD2 TRBV4-1 CASSQAGLDNEQFF TGCGCCAGCAGCCAAGCGGGACTAGACAATGAGCAGTTCTTC
TRBJ1-2 8 NA NA TRBV20-1 CSTRGYTF TGCAGTACCCGCGGTTACACCTTC
TRBJ1-6 13 once NA TRBV25-1 CASSESRFSPLHF TGTGCCAGCAGTGAATCCCGATTTTCACCCCTCCACTTT
TRBJ2-5 15 NA TRBD2 TRBV7-9 CASSSGGGYQETQYF TGTGCCAGCAGCTCCGGGGGGGGGTACCAAGAGACCCAGTACTTC
TRBJ1-2 12 NA TRBD1 TRBV4-1 CASSQTGDPCNF TGCGCCAGCAGCCAAACAGGGGACCCCTGTAACTTC
TRBJ2-5 13 NA NA TRBV5-1 CASSLGSGETQYF TGCGCCAGCAGCTTGGGTAGTGGGGAGACCCAGTACTTC
TRBJ2-1 14 few NA TRBV5-1 CASSPSGGHNEQFF TGCGCCAGCAGCCCCTCCGGGGGACACAATGAGCAGTTCTTC
TRBJ2-7 14 NA NA TRBV6-5 CASSFLVGSYEQYF TGTGCCAGCAGTTTTCTCGTTGGGAGCTACGAGCAGTACTTC
TRBJ2-7 12 NA TRBD2 TRBV2 CASKREVYEQYF TGTGCCAGCAAGCGGGAGGTATACGAGCAGTACTTC